One and the same sample provided the 21 T cell receptor beta chains below, sequenced in a study of blood T cell repertoires in COVID-19. Repertoires were generated with immunoSEQ multiplex PCR, while TCRdb's copy carries only in-frame clones and drops some. The sample has fewer than 250,000 clones, around nine tenths seen once; the top ten hold less than 7.5%. Sample: peripheral blood. The source of these receptors is a woman aged 40 to 49 who had recovered from COVID-19.

The chain is built from TRBV30 and TRBJ1-2; D gene ambiguous. The CDR3 has 11 residues. Germline V gives CDR1 GTSNPN, CDR2 SVGIG (reference sequence). The V end lost 2 bases, the J end lost 3 bases, and 4 bases lay between the germline ends. CDR3 protein: CAWSSHYGYTF. The CDR3 nucleotides read TGTGCCTGGAGTTCTCACTATGGCTACACCTTC.

The chain recombines TRBV2 with TRBJ2-7; D remains ambiguous. CDR1 and CDR2 from the germline V gene are SNHLY and FYNNEI. The CDR3 spans 11 residues. V lost 5 bases and J lost 4, with 6 bases in between. The CDR3 reads CASSRRYEQYF. CDR3 coding DNA: TGTGCCAGCAGTAGGCGGTACGAGCAGTACTTC.

CDR3 loop: CASSLWKGSGPETQYF. The DNA for the CDR3 is TGTGCCAGCAGCTTATGGAAGGGGTCAGGCCCAGAGACCCAGTACTTC. The V gene is TRBV7-9, the J gene TRBJ2-5, with D possibly TRBD1 on 5 matching bases. V gave up 2 bases and J gave up 4 bases, with 17 bases separating them. The germline V gene encodes CDR1 SEHNR and CDR2 FQNEAQ (reference sequence). The CDR3 is 16 amino acids.

The rearrangement uses TRBV18 and TRBJ2-5; the match to TRBD2 covers 8 bases. The CDR3 covers 15 residues. The germline V gene has CDR1 KGHSH and CDR2 LQKENI. V shed 3 bases and J 7 bases; nucleotides not matched to a gene: 10. CDR3 nucleotide sequence: TGTGCCAGCTCACCGAGCACTAGCGGCCATCGGACCCAGTACTTC. Translating it yields CASSPSTSGHRTQYF.

The chain employs TRBV5-8 and TRBJ2-1; TRBD2 agrees at 9 bases. With V trimmed by 1 base and J by 6 bases, 11 bases remained unmatched. Germline values: CDR1 SGHTS, CDR2 YDEGEE. The CDR3 consists of 17 residues. The CDR3: CASSLFLSGSQLNEQFF. The CDR3 DNA follows: TGTGCCAGCAGCTTGTTCCTTAGCGGGAGTCAGCTCAATGAGCAGTTCTTC.

This clone has only a few counts. V usage is TRBV5-1 and J usage is TRBJ2-2; 8 positions agree with TRBD1. The CDR3 totals 17 residues. After removal of 0 bases from V and 1 base from J, the junction contained 5 bases not matched to a gene. Germline V gene sequence: CDR1 SGHRS, CDR2 YFSETQ. The CDR3 here is CASSLGLGQGNTGELFF. The CDR3 region has the DNA TGCGCCAGCAGCTTGGGGCTCGGACAGGGGAACACCGGGGAGCTGTTTTTT.

The chain joins TRBV19 to TRBJ2-5; TRBD2 agrees at 7 bases. The CDR3 contains 15 residues. From germline, CDR1 is LNHDA and CDR2 SQIVND (reference sequence). After removal of 3 bases from V and 4 bases from J, the junction contained 8 bases not matched to a gene. The CDR3 sequence: CASSIRAGVAETQYF. Written as DNA, the CDR3 is TGTGCCAGTAGTATCAGGGCGGGAGTGGCAGAGACCCAGTACTTC.

In its sample, this clone was seen many times. This chain links TRBV28 with TRBJ2-2; 7 bases match TRBD1. Losses at the gene ends were 4 bases for V and 6 bases for J; bases not matched to a gene: 5. This CDR3 has 14 residues. CDR1 is MDHEN and CDR2 is SYDVKM in the germline V gene. The CDR3 coding sequence is TGTGCCAGCAGTTCGGGACAGCTCGCCGGGGAGCTGTTTTTT. Translated: CASSSGQLAGELFF.

The chain links TRBV9 to TRBJ2-2, with 7 bases matching TRBD1. The germline V gene encodes CDR1 SGDLS and CDR2 YYNGEE. J lost 4 bases, V lost 1 base, and 4 bases had no gene match. CDR3 length equals 15 residues. DNA for the CDR3: TGTGCCAGCAGCGTAAGAGGGGGCGGCACCGGGGAGCTGTTTTTT. Encoded protein: CASSVRGGGTGELFF.

This chain joins TRBV30 and TRBJ2-1; possibly TRBD2 for D (8 bases). Deletions cut 2 bases from V and 12 bases from J, with 20 bases between. Per germline, CDR1 GTSNPN and CDR2 SVGIG (reference sequence). The length of the CDR3 is 14 residues. The CDR3 loop is CAWSPREGARGQFF. The CDR3 nucleotides are TGTGCCTGGAGTCCACGGGAGGGGGCCCGTGGGCAGTTCTTC.

The V and J genes are TRBV6-4 and TRBJ1-5; TRBD1 matches 11 bases. The CDR3 consists of 14 residues. CDR1 and CDR2 (germline): MRHNA, SNTAGT. V shed 3 bases and J 6 bases; nucleotides not matched to a gene: 1. CDR3 in amino acids: CASSEGQGGQPQHF. The CDR3 DNA sequence: TGTGCCAGCAGTGAGGGACAGGGGGGTCAGCCCCAGCATTTT.

This chain connects TRBV29-1 to TRBJ1-1; 8 bases map to TRBD1. With V trimmed by 6 bases and J by 4 bases, 7 bases remained unmatched. Germline-derived CDR1 and CDR2 are SQVTM and ANQGSEA. The CDR3 is 13 residues long. CDR3 nucleotides: TGCAGCGTCATCCAGGGGGCTATCACTGAAGCTTTCTTT. Translation gives CSVIQGAITEAFF.

In this sample, this clone turned up once. This chain connects TRBV28 to TRBJ2-7; TRBD1 is a possible D gene (6 bases). Germline assignment: CDR1 MDHEN and CDR2 SYDVKM. There are 13 residues in the CDR3. Trimming stripped 5 bases from V and 9 bases from J, with 17 bases between. This CDR3 is CASSQGQGIGQYF. The CDR3 coding sequence is TGTGCCAGCAGTCAGGGGCAAGGGATCGGGCAGTACTTC. Looking up the rest from reference TRBV28 and TRBJ2-7 gives the full variable domain: DVKVTQSSRYLVKRTGEKVFLECVQDMDHENMFWYRQDPGLGLRLIYFSYDVKMKEKGDIPEGYSVSREKKERFSLILESASTNQTSMYLCASSQGQGIGQYFGPGTRLTVT.

V gene TRBV6-1 combines with J gene TRBJ2-7; TRBD1 aligns across 7 bases. Losses at the gene ends were 3 bases for V and 2 bases for J; bases not matched to a gene: 16. The germline V gene has CDR1 MNHNS and CDR2 SASEGT. CDR3 length: 18 amino acids. CDR3 nucleotide sequence: TGTGCCAGCAGTGACCGGGACAGCTATCTAACCCCCGCCTACGAGCAGTACTTC. Its protein product is CASSDRDSYLTPAYEQYF.

This sequence joins TRBV4-2 and TRBJ1-2; the D gene is possibly TRBD1 (6 bases). The V and J ends lost 1 base and 4 bases respectively, with 13 bases between them. Germline assignment: CDR1 LGHNA and CDR2 YNFKEQ. This CDR3 is 15 amino acids long. CDR3 sequence reads: CASSQGPGDRYGYTF. CDR3 coding DNA: TGTGCCAGCAGCCAAGGACCAGGGGATCGCTATGGCTACACCTTC.

The chain is built from TRBV5-1 and TRBJ2-7; D is perhaps TRBD2 (6 bases). The V gene's germline CDR1 is SGHRS and CDR2 YFSETQ. The CDR3 is made up of 14 amino acids. Trimming left V 5 bases short and J 5 bases short, with 17 bases between. The DNA of the CDR3 is TGCGCCAGCAGGGGGGAGGTGAGTCGGGACGAGCAGTACTTC. This sequence encodes CASRGEVSRDEQYF.

This chain connects TRBV3-1 (or the pseudogene TRBV3-2) to TRBJ1-3, with a possible D match to TRBD1 (5 bases). Trimming took off 5 bases at V and 9 bases at J, with 17 bases between the two ends. From germline, CDR1 is LGHDT and CDR2 YNNKEL (reference sequence). The CDR3 contains 14 residues. The CDR3 loop is CASSGTGGMTTIYF. The CDR3 DNA sequence: TGTGCCAGCAGCGGCACGGGGGGTATGACCACCATATATTTT.

V is TRBV29-1 and J is TRBJ2-7, with D possibly TRBD1 on 5 matching bases. V was shortened by 3 bases and J by 5 bases, with 11 bases between the two germline ends. This CDR3 has 12 amino acids. The germline CDR1 and CDR2 sequences are SQVTM and ANQGSEA. For the CDR3, the DNA is TGCAGCGTTGAGGGCAGGGCCAACGAGCAGTACTTC. The encoded protein is CSVEGRANEQYF.

The chain carries TRBV6-5 and TRBJ2-1, with 8 bases matching TRBD1. The CDR3 is 14 residues long. The V and J ends lost 6 bases and 5 bases, in that order; junction bases with no gene match: 6. Germline V gene data show CDR1 as MNHEY and CDR2 as SVGAGI. CDR3 nucleotides: TGTGCCAGCAGCCGGACAGGGACGGACAATGAGCAGTTCTTC. Translation gives CASSRTGTDNEQFF.

The rearrangement joins TRBV13 to TRBJ1-6; D gene ambiguous. Germline lookup yields CDR1 PRHDT and CDR2 FYEKMQ (reference sequence). The CDR3 is made up of 13 amino acids. Trimming took off 5 bases at V and 9 bases at J, with 11 bases between the two ends. The CDR3 bases are TGTGCCAGCAGCCAAAATACAGCTTCACCCCTCCACTTT. Encoded protein: CASSQNTASPLHF. Full variable domain (outside the CDR3, taken from reference TRBV13 and TRBJ1-6): AAGVIQSPRHLIKEKRETATLKCYPIPRHDTVYWYQQGPGQDPQFLISFYEKMQSDKGSIPDRFSAQQFSDYHSELNMSSLELGDSALYFCASSQNTASPLHFGNGTRLTVT.

This sequence joins TRBV3-1 (or the pseudogene TRBV3-2) and TRBJ1-3; TRBD1 might be the D (5 bases). V was cut by 0 bases and J by 4 bases, with 10 bases left in between. The CDR3 covers 15 residues. Germline CDR1 LGHDT, CDR2 YNNKEL (reference sequence). The CDR3 bases are TGTGCCAGCAGCCAAGATTCAGGGTACGGAAACACCATATATTTT. Translation: CASSQDSGYGNTIYF.